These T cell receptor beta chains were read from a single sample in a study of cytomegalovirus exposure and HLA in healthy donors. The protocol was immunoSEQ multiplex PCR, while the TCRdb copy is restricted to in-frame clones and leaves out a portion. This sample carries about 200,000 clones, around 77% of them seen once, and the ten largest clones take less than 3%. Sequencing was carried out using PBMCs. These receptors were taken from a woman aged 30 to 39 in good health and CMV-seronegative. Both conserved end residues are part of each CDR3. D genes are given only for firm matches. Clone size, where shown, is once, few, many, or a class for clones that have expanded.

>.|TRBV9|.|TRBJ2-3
CASSARGGGPSLDTQYF
TGTGCCAGCAGCGCCCGAGGGGGGGGACCGTCATTAGATACGCAGTATTTT
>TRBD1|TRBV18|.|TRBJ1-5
CASSLRTGGDQPQHF
TGTGCCAGCTCACTGCGGACAGGGGGCGATCAGCCCCAGCATTTT
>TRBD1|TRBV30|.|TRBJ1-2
CAWKGFGTGEGYTF
TGTGCCTGGAAGGGGTTTGGGACAGGGGAGGGCTACACCTTC
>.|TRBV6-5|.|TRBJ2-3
CASWADGQTDTQYF
TGTGCCAGCTGGGCCGACGGTCAGACAGATACGCAGTATTTT
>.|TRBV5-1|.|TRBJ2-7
CASSFGVDEQYF
TGCGCCAGCAGCTTTGGAGTAGACGAGCAGTACTTC
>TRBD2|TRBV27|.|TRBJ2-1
CASSSSGTSYNEQFF
TGTGCCAGCAGCTCGAGCGGGACCTCCTACAATGAGCAGTTCTTC
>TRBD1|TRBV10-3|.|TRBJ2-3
CAISRQGESTDTQYF
TGTGCCATCAGCCGACAGGGGGAGAGCACAGATACGCAGTATTTT
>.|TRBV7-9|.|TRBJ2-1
CASSGPDINEQFF
TGTGCCAGCTCCGGGCCGGACATTAATGAGCAGTTCTTC
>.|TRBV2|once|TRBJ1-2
CASSPLQEHYGYTF
TGTGCCAGCAGCCCATTACAGGAACACTATGGCTACACCTTC
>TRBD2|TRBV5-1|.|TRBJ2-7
CASSLATSGPAYEQYF
TGCGCCAGCAGCTTGGCCACTAGCGGTCCCGCTTACGAGCAGTACTTC
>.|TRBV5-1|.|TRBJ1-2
CASRSPGGGRDYGYTF
TGCGCCAGCAGAAGCCCCGGGGGGGGACGTGACTATGGCTACACCTTC
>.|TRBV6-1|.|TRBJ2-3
CASSVSGPPTYF
TGTGCCAGCAGTGTGAGCGGCCCCCCGACATATTTT
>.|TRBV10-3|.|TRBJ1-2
CAISDAGSYGYTF
TGTGCCATCAGTGACGCAGGCAGCTATGGCTACACCTTC
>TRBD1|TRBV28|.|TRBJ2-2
CASQGYRGTNTGELFF
TGTGCCAGCCAAGGGTACAGGGGCACCAACACCGGGGAGCTGTTTTTT
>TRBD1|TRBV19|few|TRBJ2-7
CASSITGTASYEQYF
TGTGCCAGTAGCATAACCGGGACAGCCAGCTACGAGCAGTACTTC
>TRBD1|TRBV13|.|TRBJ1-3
CASRIQGALSGNTIYF
TGTGCCAGCAGGATACAGGGGGCTCTCTCTGGAAACACCATATATTTT
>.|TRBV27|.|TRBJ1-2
CASSFGLAYGYTF
TGTGCCAGCAGTTTTGGTTTGGCTTATGGCTACACCTTC
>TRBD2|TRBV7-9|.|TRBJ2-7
CASSLGLAEAYEQYF
TGTGCCAGCAGCCTAGGGCTAGCGGAGGCCTACGAGCAGTACTTC
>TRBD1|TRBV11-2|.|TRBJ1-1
CASSPPDRPIPNTEAFF
TGTGCCAGCAGCCCCCCGGACAGGCCTATTCCGAACACTGAAGCTTTCTTT
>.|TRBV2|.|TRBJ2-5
CASTKELALKGEQYF
TGTGCCAGCACGAAAGAACTAGCACTCAAGGGAGAGCAGTACTTC
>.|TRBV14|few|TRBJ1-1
CASSQDRNTEAFF
TGTGCCAGCAGCCAAGATCGTAACACTGAAGCTTTCTTT
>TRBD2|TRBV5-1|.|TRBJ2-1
CASSYPASGGVNEQFF
TGCGCCAGCAGCTATCCCGCTAGCGGGGGGGTAAATGAGCAGTTCTTC